This TCR beta chain came from a study of immune evolution from preneoplasia to lung adenocarcinoma. This clone was recorded a few times. Its antigen remains unknown. Germline CDR1 is SGDLS and CDR2 is YYNGEE. The length of the CDR3 is 15 residues. The V end lost 0 bases, the J end lost 0 bases, and 7 bases lay between the germline ends. Notes on the study in general: Top clone share appeared to fall from AAH through AIS, MIA, adenocarcinoma. Later-stage lesions seemingly showed higher T cell density and diversity than normal lung.

Only in-frame clones appear in the TCRdb table, and some are missing; sequencing was by immunoSEQ multiplex PCR. The profile shows about 8,900 clones, 79% of them singletons. The material sequenced was FFPE lung adenocarcinoma in situ tissue. The source is an older person with lung adenocarcinoma. The chain employs TRBV9 and TRBJ1-3, with D unresolved. This CDR3 is CASSVVPNSGNTIYF. The CDR3 DNA reads as TGTGCCAGCAGCGTAGTCCCGAACTCTGGAAACACCATATATTTT.